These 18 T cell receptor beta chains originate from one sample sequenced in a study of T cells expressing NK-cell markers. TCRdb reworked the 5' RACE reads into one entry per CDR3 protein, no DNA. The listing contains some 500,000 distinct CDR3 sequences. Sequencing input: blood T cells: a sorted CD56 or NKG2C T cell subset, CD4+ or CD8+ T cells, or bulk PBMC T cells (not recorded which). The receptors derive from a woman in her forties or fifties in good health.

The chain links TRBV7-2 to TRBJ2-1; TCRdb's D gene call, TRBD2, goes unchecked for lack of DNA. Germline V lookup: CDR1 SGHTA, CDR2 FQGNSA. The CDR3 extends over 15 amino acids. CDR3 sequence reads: CASSPLRAGGGREFF.

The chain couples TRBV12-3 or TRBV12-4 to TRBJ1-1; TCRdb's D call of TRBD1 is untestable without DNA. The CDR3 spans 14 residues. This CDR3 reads CASRTTQGALLAFF.

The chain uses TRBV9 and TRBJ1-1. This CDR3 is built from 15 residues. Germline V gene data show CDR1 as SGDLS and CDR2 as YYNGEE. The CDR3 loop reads CASSVVTGAGTEAFF. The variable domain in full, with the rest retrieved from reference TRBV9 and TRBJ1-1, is DSGVTQTPKHLITATGQRVTLRCSPRSGDLSVYWYQQSLDQGLQFLIQYYNGEERAKGNILERFSAQQFPDLHSELNLSSLELGDSALYFCASSVVTGAGTEAFFGQGTRLTVV.

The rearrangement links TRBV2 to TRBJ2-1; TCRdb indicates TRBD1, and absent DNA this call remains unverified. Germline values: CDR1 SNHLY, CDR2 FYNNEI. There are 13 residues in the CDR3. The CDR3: CASSGPGSNEQFF.

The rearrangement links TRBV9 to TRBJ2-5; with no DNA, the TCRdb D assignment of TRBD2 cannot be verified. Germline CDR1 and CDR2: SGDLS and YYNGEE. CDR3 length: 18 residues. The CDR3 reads CASSVATLGSWSGETQYF.

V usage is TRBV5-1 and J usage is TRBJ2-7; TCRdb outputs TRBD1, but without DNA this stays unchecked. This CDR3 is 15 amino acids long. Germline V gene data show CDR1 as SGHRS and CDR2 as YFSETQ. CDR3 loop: CASSPQGPAYYEQYF.

The CDR3 here is CAPQGDTPVDTEAFF. V and J are TRBV27 and TRBJ1-1; TCRdb's D gene call, TRBD1, goes unchecked for lack of DNA. Germline loops: CDR1 MNHEY, CDR2 SMNVEV (reference sequence). This CDR3 has 15 amino acids.

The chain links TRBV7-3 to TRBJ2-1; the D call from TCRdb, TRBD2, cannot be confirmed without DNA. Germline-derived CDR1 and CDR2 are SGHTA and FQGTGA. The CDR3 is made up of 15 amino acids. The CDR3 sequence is CASSPPGLSYNEQFF.

CDR3 amino acids: CASSSQGRLLYF. The chain joins TRBV12-3 or TRBV12-4 to TRBJ2-7; lacking DNA, the TRBD1 call made by TCRdb goes unchecked. This CDR3 spans 12 amino acids.

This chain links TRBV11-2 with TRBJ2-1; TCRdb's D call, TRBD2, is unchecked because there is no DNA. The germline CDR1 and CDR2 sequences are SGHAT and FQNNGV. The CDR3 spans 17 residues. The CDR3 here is CASSFTSGRTSYNEQFF.

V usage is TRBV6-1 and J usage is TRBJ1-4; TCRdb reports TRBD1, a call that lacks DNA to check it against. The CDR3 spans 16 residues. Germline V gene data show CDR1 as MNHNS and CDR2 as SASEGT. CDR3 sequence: CASRLGYGDPNEKLFF.

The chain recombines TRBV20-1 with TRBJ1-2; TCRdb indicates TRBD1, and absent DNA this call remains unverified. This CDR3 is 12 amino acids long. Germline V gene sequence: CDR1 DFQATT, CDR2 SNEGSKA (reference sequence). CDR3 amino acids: CSARAAPLGFTF.

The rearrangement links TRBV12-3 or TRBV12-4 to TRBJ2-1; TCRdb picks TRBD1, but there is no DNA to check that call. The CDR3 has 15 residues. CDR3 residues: CASSTDRGLGNEQFF.

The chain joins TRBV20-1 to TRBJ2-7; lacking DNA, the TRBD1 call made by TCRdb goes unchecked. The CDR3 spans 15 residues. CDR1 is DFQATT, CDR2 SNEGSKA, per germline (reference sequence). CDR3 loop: CSARDQQGLYHEQYF.

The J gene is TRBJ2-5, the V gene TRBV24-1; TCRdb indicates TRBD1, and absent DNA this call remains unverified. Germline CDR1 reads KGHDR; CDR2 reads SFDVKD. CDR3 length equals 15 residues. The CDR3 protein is CATSEPGILKETQYF.

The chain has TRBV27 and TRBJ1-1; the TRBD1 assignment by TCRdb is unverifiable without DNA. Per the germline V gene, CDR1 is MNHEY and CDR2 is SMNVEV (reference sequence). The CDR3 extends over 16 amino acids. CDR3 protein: CASSNRRTAMNTEAFF.

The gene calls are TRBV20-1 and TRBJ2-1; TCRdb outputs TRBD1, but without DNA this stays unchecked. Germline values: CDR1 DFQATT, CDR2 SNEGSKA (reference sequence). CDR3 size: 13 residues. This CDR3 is CSQTRRGWDRQFF.

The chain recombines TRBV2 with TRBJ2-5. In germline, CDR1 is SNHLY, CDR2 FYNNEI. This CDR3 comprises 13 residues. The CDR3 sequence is CASKWAAKETQYF.